This T cell receptor beta chain emerged from a study of T cell responses to AZD1222 COVID-19 vaccine. Study results and caveats: Only a handful of AZD1222 recipients, more than 5 in all, had baseline seropositivity.

The data were produced by immunoSEQ multiplex PCR, yet TCRdb's version contains in-frame clones alone and is incomplete. The repertoire consists of 100,000 to 150,000 clones, with 92% occurring once and the leading ten covering more than 13%. Germline V lookup: CDR1 MNHEY, CDR2 SVGEGT. V lost 4 bases and J lost 6; bases outside the gene matches: 5. This CDR3 region has 14 residues. Note on this clone: Its antigen is not known.

The chain couples TRBV6-2 or TRBV6-3 to TRBJ2-2; TRBD2 matches 7 bases. This receptor was identified in an adult in good health. Sequences were derived from peripheral blood, sampled on day 0 of AZD1222 vaccination. CDR3 nucleotides: TGTGCCAGCAGTTTGTCCGCGGGAGCCGGGGAGCTGTTTTTT. This encodes CASSLSAGAGELFF.